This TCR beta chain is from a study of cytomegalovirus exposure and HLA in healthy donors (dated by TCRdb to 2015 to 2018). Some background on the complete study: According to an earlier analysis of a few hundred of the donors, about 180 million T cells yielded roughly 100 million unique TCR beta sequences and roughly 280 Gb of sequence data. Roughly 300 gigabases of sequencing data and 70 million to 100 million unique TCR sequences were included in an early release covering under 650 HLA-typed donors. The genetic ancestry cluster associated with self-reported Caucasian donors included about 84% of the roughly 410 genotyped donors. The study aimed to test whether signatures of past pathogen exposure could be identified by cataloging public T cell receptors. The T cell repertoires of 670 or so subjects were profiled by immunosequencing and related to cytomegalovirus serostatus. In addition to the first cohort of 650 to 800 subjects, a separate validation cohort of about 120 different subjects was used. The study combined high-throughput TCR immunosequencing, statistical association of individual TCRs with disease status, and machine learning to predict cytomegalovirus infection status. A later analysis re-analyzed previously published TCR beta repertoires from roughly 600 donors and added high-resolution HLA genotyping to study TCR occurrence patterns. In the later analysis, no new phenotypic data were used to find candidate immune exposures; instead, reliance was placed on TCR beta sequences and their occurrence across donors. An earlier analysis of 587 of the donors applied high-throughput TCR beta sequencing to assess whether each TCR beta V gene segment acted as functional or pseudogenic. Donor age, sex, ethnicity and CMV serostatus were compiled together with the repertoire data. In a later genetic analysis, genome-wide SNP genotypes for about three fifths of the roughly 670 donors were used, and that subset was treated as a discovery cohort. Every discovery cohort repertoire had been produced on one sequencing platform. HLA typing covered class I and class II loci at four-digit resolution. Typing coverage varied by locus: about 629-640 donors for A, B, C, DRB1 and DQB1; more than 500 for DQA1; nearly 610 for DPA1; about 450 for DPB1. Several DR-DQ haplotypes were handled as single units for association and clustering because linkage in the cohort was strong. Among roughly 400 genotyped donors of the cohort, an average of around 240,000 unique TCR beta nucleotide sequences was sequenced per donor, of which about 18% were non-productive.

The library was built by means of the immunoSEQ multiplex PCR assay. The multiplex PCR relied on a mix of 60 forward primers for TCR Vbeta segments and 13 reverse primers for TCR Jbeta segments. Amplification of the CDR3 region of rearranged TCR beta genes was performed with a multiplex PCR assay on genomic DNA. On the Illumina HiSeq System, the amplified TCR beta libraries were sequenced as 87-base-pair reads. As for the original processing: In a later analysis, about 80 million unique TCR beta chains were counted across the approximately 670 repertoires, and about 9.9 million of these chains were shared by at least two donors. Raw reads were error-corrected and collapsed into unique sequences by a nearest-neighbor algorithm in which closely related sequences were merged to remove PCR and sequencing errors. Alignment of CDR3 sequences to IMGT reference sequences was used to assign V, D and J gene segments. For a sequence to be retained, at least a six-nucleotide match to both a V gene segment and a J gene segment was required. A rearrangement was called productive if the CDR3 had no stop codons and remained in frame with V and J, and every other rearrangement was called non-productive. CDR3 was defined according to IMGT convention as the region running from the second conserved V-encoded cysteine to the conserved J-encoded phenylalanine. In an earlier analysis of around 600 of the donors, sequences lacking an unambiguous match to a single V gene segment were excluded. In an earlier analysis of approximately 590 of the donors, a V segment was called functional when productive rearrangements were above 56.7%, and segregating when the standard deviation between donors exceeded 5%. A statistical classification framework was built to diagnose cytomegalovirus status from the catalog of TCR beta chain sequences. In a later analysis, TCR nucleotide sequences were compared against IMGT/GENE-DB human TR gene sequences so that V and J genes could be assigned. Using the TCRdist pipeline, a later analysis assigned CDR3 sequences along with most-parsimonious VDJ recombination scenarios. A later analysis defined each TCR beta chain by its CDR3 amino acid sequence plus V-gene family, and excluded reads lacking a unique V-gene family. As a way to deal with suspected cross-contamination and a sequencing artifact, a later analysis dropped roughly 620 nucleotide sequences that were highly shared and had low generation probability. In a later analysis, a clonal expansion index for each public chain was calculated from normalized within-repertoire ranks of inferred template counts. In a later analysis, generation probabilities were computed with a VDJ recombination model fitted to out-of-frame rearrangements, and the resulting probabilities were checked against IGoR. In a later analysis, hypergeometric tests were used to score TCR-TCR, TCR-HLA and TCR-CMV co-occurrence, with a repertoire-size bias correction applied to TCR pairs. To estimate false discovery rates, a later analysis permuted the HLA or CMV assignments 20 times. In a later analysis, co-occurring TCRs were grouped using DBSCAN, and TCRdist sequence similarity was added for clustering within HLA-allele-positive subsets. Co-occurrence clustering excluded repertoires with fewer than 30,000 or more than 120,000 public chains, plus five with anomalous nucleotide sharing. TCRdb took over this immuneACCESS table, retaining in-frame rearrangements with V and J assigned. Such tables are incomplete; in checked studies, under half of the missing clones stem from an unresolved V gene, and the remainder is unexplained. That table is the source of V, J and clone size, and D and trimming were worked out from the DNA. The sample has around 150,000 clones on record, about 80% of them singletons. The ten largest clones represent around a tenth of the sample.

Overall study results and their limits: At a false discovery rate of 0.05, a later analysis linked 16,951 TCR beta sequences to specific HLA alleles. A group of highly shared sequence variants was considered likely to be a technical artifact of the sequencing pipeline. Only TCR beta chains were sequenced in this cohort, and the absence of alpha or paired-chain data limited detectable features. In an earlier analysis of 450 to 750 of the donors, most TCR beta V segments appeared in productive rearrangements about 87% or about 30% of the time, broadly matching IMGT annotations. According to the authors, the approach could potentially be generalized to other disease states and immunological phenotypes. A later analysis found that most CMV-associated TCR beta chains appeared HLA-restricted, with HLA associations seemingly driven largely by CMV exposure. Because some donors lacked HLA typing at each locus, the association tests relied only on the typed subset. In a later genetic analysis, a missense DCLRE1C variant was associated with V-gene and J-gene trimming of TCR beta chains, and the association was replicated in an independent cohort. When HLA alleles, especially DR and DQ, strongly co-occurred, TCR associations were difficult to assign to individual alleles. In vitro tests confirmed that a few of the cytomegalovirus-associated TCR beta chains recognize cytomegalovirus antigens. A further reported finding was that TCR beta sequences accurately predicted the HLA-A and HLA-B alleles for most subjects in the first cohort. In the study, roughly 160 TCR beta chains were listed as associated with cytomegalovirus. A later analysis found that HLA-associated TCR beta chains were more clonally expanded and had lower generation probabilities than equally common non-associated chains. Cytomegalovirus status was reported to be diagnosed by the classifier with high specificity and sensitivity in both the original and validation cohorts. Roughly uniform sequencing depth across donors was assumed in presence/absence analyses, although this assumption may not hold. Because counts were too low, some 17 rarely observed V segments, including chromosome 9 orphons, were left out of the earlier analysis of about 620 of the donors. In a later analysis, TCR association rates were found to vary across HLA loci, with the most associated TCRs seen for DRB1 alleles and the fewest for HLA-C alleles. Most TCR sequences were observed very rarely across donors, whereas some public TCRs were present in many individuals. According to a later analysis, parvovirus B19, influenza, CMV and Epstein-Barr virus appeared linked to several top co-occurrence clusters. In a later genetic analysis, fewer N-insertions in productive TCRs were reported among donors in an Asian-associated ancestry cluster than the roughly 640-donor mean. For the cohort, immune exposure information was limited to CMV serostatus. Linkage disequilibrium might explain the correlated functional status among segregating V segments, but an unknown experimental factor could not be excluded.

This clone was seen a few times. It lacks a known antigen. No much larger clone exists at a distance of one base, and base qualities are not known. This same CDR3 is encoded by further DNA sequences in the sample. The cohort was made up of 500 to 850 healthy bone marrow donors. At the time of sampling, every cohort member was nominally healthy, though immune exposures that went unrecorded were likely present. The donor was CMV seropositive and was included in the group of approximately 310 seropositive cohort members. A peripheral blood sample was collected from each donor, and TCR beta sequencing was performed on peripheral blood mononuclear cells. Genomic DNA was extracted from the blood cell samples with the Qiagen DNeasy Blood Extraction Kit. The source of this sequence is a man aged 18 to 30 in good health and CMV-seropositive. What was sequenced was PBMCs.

The nucleotides read TGTGCCAGCAGTTACTCGAGGCAGATGAACACTGAAGCTTTCTTT. It is translated as CASSYSRQMNTEAFF. The rearrangement joined TRBV6-5 to TRBJ1-1, with an unclear D gene assignment. The CDR3 goes from the cysteine to the phenylalanine over 15 residues. Only the CDR3 DNA is retained, 45 bases long and in frame from the first base. Deletion took 0 bases off V and 0 bases off J, with a span of 8 bases between the germline ends. According to the germline V gene, CDR1 reads MNHEY and CDR2 reads SVGAGI.